The T cell receptor beta chain under discussion was sequenced for a study of beta chain features in type 1 diabetes. The CDR3 is 15 residues long. Looked up from germline, CDR1 is MGHDK and CDR2 is SYGVNS. V lost 6 bases, J lost 4 bases, and 9 bases stayed unmatched. This clone was seen a handful of times. Its cognate antigen is unknown. Study-wide results and limits: There were fewer insertions and more deletions at the VDJ junctions of type 1 diabetes patients.

Expressed TCRB transcripts got sequenced, as all isolated RNA was reverse transcribed. Profiling relied on immunoSEQ multiplex PCR, and the TCRdb table lists in-frame clones only, not all of them. Of about 340,000 clones in the sample, less than 10% are singletons; the top ten hold around 0.44%. This receptor was obtained from a woman in her late teens or twenties in good health. The chain has TRBV25-1 and TRBJ2-7; 10 positions agree with TRBD1. Source material: central memory CD4+ T cells from blood. For the CDR3, the DNA is TGTGCCAGCAGCTCCGGACAGGGGGGTGGATACGAGCAGTACTTC. Amino acid sequence: CASSSGQGGGYEQYF.